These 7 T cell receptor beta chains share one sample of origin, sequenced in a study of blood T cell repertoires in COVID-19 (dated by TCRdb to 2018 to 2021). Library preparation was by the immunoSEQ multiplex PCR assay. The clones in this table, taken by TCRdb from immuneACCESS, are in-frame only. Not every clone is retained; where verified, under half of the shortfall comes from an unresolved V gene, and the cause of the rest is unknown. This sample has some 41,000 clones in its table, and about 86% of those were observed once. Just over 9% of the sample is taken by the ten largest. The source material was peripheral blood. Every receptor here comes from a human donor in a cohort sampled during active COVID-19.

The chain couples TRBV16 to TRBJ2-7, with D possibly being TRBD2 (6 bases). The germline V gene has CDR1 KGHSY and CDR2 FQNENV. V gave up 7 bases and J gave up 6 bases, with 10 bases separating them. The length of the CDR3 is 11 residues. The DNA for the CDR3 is TGTGCCAGCACCGGAGGGGTCGAGCAGTACTTC. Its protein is CASTGGVEQYF.

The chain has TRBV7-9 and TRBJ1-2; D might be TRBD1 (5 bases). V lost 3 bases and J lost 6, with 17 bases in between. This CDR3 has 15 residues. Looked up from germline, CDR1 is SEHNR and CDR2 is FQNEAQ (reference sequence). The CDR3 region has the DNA TGTGCCAGCAGCTTCGTGTTGGGGGGATGGGATGGCTACACCTTC. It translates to CASSFVLGGWDGYTF.

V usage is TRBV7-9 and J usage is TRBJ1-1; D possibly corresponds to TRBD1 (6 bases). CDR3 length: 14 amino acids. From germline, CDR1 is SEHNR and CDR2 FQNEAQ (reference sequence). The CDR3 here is CATEGDTGRGEAFF. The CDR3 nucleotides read TGTGCGACCGAGGGGGACACCGGGCGTGGTGAAGCTTTCTTT.

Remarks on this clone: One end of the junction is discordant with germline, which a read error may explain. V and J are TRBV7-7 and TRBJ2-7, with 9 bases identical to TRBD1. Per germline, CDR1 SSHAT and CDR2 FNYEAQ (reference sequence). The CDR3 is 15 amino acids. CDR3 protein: CASSPGTGNGNEQYF. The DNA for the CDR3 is TGTGCTAGCAGCCCGGGGACAGGGAACGGCAACGAGCAGTACTTC.

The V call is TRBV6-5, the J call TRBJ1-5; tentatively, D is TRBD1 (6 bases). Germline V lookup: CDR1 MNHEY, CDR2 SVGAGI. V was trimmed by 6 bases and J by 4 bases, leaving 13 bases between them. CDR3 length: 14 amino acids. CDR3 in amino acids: CASRQGPLNQPQHF. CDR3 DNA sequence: TGTGCCAGCAGGCAGGGGCCGCTAAATCAGCCCCAGCATTTT.

In DNA, the CDR3 is TGTGCCAGCAGACCCCGGTGGAACAGCAACACCGGGGAGCTGTTTTTT. Its protein is CASRPRWNSNTGELFF. The chain carries TRBV11-2 and TRBJ2-2; D is uncertain. This CDR3 is 16 amino acids long. V was cut by 6 bases and J by 2 bases, with 16 bases left in between. CDR1 SGHAT and CDR2 FQNNGV come from the germline V gene.

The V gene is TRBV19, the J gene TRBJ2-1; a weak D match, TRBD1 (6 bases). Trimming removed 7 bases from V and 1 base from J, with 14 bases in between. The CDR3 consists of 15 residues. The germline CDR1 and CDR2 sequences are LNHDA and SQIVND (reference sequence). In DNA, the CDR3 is TGTGCCAGTAACCCCAGAGGGGGTTCCTACAATGAGCAGTTCTTC. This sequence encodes CASNPRGGSYNEQFF.